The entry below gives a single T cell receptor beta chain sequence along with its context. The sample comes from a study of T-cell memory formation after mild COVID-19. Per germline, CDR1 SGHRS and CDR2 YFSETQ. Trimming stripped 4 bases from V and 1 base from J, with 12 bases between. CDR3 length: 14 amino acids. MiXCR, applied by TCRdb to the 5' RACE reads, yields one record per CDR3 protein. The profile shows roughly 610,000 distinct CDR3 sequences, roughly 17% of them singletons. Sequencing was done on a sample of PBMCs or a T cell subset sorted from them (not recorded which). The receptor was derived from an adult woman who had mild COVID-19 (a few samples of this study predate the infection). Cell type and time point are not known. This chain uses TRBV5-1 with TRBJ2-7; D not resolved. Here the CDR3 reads CASSLGIGSYEQYF. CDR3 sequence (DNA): TGCGCCAGCAGCCTAGGTATCGGGTCCTACGAGCAGTACTTC.